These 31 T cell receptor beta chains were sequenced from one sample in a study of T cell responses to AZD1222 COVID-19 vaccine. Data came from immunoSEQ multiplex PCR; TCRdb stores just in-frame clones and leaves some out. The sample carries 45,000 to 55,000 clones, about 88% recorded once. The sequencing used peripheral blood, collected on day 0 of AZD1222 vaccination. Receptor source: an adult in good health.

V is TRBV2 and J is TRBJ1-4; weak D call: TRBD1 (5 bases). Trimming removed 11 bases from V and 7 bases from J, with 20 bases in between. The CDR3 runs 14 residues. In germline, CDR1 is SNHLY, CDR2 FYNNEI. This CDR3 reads CAGRREGRSEKLFF. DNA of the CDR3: TGTGCCGGCCGCCGGGAGGGGAGGAGTGAAAAACTGTTTTTT. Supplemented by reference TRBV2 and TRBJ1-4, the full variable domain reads EPEVTQTPSHQVTQMGQEVILRCVPISNHLYFYWYRQILGQKVEFLVSFYNNEISEKSEIFDDQFSVERPDGSNFTLKIRSTKLEDSAMYFCAGRREGRSEKLFFGSGTQLSVL.

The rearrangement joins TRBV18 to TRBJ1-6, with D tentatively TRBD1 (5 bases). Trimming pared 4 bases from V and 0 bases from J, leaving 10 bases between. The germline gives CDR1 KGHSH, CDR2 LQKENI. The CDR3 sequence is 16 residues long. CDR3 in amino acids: CASSLRQFSYNSPLHF. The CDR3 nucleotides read TGTGCCAGCTCACTAAGACAGTTCTCCTATAATTCACCCCTCCACTTT.

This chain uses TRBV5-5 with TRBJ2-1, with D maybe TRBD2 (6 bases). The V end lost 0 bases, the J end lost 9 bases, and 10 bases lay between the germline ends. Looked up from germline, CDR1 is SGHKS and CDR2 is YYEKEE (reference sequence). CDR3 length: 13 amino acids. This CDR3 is CASSLAGDGEQFF. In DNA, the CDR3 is TGTGCCAGCAGCTTGGCGGGAGACGGTGAGCAGTTCTTC.

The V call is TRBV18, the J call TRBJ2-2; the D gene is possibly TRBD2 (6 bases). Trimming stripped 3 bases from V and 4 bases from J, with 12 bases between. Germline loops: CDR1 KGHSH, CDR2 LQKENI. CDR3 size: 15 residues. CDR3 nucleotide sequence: TGTGCCAGCTCACCGGGACTCCGGGGCACCGGGGAGCTGTTTTTT. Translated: CASSPGLRGTGELFF.

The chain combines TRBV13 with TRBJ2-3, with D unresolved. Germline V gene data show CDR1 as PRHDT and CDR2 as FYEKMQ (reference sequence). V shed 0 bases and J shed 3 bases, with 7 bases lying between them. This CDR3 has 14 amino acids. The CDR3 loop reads CASSLGLATDTQYF. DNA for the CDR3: TGTGCCAGCAGCTTAGGTCTCGCGACAGATACGCAGTATTTT.

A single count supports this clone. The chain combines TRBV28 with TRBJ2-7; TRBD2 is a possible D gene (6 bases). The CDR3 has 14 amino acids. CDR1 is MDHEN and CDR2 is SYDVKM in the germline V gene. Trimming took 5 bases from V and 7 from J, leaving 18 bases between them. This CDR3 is CASSLPGLGGEQYF. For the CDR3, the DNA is TGTGCCAGCAGTCTTCCGGGACTGGGGGGAGAGCAGTACTTC.

CDR3 sequence: CASSTLRGGQETQYF. The CDR3 nucleotides read TGTGCCAGCAGCACGCTCCGCGGGGGGCAAGAGACCCAGTACTTC. The chain has TRBV11-2 and TRBJ2-5; 8 positions agree with TRBD2. This CDR3 has 15 residues. The ends lost 5 bases at V and 2 bases at J; junction bases unmatched: 7. Per germline, CDR1 SGHAT and CDR2 FQNNGV.

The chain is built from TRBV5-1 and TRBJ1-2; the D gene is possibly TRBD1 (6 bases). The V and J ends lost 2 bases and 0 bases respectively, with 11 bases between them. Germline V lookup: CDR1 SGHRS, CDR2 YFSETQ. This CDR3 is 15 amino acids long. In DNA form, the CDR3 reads TGCGCCAGCAGCTTTTCCGGGACAACTAACTATGGCTACACCTTC. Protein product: CASSFSGTTNYGYTF.

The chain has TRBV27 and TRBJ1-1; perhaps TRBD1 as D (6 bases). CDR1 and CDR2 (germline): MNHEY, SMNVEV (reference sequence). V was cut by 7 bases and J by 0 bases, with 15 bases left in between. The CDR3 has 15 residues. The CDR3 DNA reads TGTGCCAGCAAGATTTCGGGGACACTGAACACTGAAGCTTTCTTT. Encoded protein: CASKISGTLNTEAFF.

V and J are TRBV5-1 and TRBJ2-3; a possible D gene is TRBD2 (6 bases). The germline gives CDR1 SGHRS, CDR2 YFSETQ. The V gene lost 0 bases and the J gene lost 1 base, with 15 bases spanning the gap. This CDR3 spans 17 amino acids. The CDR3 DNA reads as TGCGCCAGCAGCTTGGGACTAGGTCCCAAGGGCACAGATACGCAGTATTTT. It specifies CASSLGLGPKGTDTQYF.

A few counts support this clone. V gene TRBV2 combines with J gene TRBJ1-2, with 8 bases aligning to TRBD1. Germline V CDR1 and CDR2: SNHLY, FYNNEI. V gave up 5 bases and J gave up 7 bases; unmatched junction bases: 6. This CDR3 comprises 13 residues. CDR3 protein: CASSTDRVTGYTF. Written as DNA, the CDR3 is TGTGCCAGCAGTACGGACAGGGTTACTGGCTACACCTTC.

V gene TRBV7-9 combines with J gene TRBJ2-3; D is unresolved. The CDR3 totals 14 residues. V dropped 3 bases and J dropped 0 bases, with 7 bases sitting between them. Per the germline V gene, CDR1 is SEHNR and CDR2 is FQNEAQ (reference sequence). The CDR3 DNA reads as TGTGCCAGCAGCTTTGCGGACAGCACAGATACGCAGTATTTT. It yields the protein CASSFADSTDTQYF. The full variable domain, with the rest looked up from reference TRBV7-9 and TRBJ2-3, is DTGVSQNPRHKITKRGQNVTFRCDPISEHNRLYWYRQTLGQGPEFLTYFQNEAQLEKSRLLSDRFSAERPKGSFSTLEIQRTEQGDSAMYLCASSFADSTDTQYFGPGTRLTVL.

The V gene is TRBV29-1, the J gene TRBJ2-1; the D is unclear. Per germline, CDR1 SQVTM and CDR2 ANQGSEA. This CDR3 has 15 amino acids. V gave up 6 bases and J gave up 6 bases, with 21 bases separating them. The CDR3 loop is CSVKIPGPGVNEQFF. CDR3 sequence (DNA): TGCAGCGTGAAGATACCGGGTCCTGGCGTCAATGAGCAGTTCTTC.

This CDR3 is CASSRQGSKNIQYF. Here the CDR3 DNA reads TGTGCCAGCAGCCGACAGGGATCCAAAAACATTCAGTACTTC. The chain links TRBV9 to TRBJ2-4; 7 positions match TRBD1. Losses at the gene ends were 4 bases for V and 2 bases for J; bases not matched to a gene: 3. This CDR3 has 14 residues. Germline V gives CDR1 SGDLS, CDR2 YYNGEE.

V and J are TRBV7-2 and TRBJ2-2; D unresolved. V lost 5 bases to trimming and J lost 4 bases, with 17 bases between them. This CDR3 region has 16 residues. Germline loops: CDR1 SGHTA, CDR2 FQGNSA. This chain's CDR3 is CASSEQSGPSTGELFF. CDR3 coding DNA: TGTGCCAGCAGCGAACAGAGTGGACCGAGCACCGGGGAGCTGTTTTTT.

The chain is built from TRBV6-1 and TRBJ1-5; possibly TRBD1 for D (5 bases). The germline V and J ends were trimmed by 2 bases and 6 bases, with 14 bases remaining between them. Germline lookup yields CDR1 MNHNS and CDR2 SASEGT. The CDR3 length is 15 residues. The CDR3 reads CASSENGGRAQPQHF. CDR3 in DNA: TGTGCCAGCAGTGAAAATGGTGGCAGGGCTCAGCCCCAGCATTTT.

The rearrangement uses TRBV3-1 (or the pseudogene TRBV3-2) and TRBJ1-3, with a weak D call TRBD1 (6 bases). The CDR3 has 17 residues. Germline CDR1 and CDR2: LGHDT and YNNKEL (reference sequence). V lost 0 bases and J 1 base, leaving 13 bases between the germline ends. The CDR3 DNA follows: TGTGCCAGCAGCCAAGATAACAGGGCGATTTCTGGAAACACCATATATTTT. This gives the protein CASSQDNRAISGNTIYF.

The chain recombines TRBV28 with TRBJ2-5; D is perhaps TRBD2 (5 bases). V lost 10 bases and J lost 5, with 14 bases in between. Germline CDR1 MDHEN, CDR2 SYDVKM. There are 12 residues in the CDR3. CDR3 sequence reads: CATRRGRETQYF. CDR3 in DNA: TGTGCCACCCGGCGAGGGCGGGAGACCCAGTACTTC.

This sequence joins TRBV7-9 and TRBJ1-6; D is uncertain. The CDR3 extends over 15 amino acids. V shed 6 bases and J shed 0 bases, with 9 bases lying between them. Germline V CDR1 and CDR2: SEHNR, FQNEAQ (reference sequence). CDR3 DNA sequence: TGTGCCAGCAGGTCTGGGAGCTCCTATAATTCACCCCTCCACTTT. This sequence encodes CASRSGSSYNSPLHF.

The CDR3 DNA reads as TGCGCCAGCAGCGAGATAGATATGGGGATGAGGTCCTACAATGAGCAGTTCTTC. As protein: CASSEIDMGMRSYNEQFF. This chain connects TRBV4-1 to TRBJ2-1; D not resolved. This CDR3 is built from 18 residues. Looked up from germline, CDR1 is MGHRA and CDR2 is YSYEKL. V lost 5 bases, J lost 1 base, and 21 bases lay in between.

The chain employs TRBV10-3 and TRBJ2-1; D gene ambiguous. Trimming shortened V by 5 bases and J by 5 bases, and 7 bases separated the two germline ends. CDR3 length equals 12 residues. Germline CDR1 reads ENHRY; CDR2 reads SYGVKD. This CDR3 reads CAISRYHNEQFF. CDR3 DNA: TGTGCCATCAGTCGATACCACAATGAGCAGTTCTTC.

The CDR3 sequence: CAWSPWDRARDTEAFF. DNA for the CDR3: TGTGCCTGGAGCCCATGGGACAGGGCTAGGGACACTGAAGCTTTCTTT. The V gene is TRBV30, the J gene TRBJ1-1, with 9 bases identical to TRBD1. This CDR3 is 16 amino acids long. Germline loops: CDR1 GTSNPN, CDR2 SVGIG (reference sequence). V trimming: 3 bases; J trimming: 3 bases; junction bases outside the gene matches: 11.

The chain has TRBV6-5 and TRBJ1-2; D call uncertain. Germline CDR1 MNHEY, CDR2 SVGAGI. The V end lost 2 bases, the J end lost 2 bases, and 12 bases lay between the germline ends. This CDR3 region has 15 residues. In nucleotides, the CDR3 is TGTGCCAGCAGTTACACACAACTAGGGAACTATGGCTACACCTTC. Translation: CASSYTQLGNYGYTF.

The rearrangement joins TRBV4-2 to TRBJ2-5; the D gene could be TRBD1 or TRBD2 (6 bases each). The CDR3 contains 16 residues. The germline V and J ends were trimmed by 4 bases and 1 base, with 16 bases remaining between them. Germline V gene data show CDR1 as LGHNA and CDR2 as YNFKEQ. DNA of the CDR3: TGTGCCAGCAGCCTCGGAGGGGGTGAGGGCCAAGAGACCCAGTACTTC. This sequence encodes CASSLGGGEGQETQYF.

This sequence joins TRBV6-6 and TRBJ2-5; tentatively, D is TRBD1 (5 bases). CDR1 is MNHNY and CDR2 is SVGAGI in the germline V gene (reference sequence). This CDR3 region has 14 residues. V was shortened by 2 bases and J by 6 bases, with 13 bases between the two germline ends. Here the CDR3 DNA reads TGTGCCAGCAGTTACCGCAGGGTTGTACAGACCCAGTACTTC. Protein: CASSYRRVVQTQYF.

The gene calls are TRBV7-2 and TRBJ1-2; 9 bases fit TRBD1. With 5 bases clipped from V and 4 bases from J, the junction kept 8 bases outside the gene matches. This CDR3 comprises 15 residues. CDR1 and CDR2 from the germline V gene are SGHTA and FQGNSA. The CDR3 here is CASSAIRDRAYGYTF. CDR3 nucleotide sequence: TGTGCCAGCAGCGCGATCCGGGACAGGGCCTATGGCTACACCTTC. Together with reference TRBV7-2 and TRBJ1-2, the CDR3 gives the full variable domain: GAGVSQSPSNKVTEKGKDVELRCDPISGHTALYWYRQSLGQGLEFLIYFQGNSAPDKSGLPSDRFSAERTGGSVSTLTIQRTQQEDSAVYLCASSAIRDRAYGYTFGSGTRLTVV.

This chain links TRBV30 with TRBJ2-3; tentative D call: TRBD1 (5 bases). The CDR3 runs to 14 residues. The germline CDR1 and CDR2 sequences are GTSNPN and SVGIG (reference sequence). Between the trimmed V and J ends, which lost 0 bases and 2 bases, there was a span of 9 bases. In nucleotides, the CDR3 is TGTGCCTGGAGTGTAGGGGTTCCCACAGATACGCAGTATTTT. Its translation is CAWSVGVPTDTQYF.

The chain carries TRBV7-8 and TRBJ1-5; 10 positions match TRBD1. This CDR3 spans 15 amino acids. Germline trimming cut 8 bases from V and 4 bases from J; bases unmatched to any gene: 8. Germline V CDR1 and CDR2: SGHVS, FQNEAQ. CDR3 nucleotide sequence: TGTGCCAGCGGCAATGGACAGGGGGTTAATCAGCCCCAGCATTTT. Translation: CASGNGQGVNQPQHF.

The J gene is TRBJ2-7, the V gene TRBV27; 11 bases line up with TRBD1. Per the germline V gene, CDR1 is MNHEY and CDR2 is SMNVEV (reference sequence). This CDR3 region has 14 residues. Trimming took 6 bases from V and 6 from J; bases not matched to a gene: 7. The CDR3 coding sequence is TGTGCCAGCAGATACCGGGACAGGGGGGGCGAGCAGTACTTC. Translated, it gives CASRYRDRGGEQYF.

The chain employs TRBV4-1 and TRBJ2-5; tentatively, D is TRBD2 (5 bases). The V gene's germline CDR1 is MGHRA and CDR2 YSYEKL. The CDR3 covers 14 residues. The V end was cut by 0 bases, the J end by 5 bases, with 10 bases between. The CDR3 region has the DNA TGCGCCAGCAGCCAAGAACGGGGTGGGGAGACCCAGTACTTC. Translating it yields CASSQERGGETQYF.

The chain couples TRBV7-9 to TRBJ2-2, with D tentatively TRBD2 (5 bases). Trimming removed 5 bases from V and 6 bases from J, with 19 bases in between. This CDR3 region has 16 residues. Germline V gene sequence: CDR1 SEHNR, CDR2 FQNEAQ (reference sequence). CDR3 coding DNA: TGTGCCAGCAGCCCAACAGACGGGATGGAGGCCGGGGAGCTGTTTTTT. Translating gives CASSPTDGMEAGELFF.